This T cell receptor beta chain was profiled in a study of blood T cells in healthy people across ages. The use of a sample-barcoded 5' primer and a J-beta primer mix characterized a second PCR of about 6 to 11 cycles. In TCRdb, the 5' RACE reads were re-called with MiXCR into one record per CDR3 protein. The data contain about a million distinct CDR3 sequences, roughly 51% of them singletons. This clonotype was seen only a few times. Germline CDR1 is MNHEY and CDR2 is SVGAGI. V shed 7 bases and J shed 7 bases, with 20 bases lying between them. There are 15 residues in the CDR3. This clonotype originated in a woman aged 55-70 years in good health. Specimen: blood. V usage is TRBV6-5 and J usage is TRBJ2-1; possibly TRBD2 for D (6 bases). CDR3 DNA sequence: TGTGCCAGCAAACCCCCTTACTCGGGGGTAAATGAGCAGTTCTTC. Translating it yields CASKPPYSGVNEQFF.